This TCR beta chain was recovered during a study of spatial heterogeneity in lung cancer. Each molecule of TCR cDNA was tagged with one unique molecular identifier. Using its own MiXCR run on the 5' RACE reads, TCRdb lists one record per CDR3 protein. There are approximately 25,000 distinct CDR3 sequences in the sample; about 3.5% occur only once, and about 30% lies in the top ten. Germline assignment: CDR1 LGHNA and CDR2 YNFKEQ. Deletions cut 3 bases from V and 6 bases from J, with 18 bases between. This CDR3 comprises 15 residues. Time point of the sample: sample taken at primary tumor resection. The authors sequenced whole RNA from tumor, nontumor lung or frozen PBMC without sorting.

Sequencing was performed on PBMCs, taken at surgery. This chain joins TRBV4-2 and TRBJ2-7, with D tentatively TRBD1 or TRBD2 (7 bases each). The receptor's source is a female donor with early-stage non-small cell lung cancer. The CDR3 region has the DNA TGTGCCAGCAGCCAGGGGGTCGCAGGGGGGGTCGAGCAGTACTTC. It is translated as CASSQGVAGGVEQYF.